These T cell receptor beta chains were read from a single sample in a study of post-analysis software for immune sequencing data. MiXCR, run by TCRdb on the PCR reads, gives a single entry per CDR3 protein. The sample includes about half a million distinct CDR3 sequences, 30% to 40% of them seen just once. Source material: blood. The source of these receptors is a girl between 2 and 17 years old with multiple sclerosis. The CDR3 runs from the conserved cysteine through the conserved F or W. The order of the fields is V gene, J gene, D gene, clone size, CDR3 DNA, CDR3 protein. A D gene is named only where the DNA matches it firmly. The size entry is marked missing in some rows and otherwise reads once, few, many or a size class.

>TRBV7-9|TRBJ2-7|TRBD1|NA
TGTGCCAGCAGCCTTGGACAGGGGGCGACCGAGCAGTACTTC
CASSLGQGATEQYF
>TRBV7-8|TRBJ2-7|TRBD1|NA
TGTGCCAGCAGCTCCTTCAGGGGGCCCGACGAGCAGTACTTC
CASSSFRGPDEQYF
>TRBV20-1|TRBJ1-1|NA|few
TGCAGTGCTAGGGGGCAGAACACTGAAGCTTTCTTT
CSARGQNTEAFF
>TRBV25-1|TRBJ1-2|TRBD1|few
TGTGCCAGCAGTGAATTGGACAGGGGAGGCTATGGCTACACCTTC
CASSELDRGGYGYTF
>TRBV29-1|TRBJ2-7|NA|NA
TGCGGCACGTTCGGGGCCGCCTACGAGCAGTACTTC
CGTFGAAYEQYF
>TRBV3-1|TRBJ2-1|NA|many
TGTGCCAGCAGCCAAGTGGCCAGGGAGCAGTTCTTC
CASSQVAREQFF
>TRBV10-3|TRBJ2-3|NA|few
TGTGCCACCGGGAGTAGCAAGAAGGGGAACACAGATACGCAGTATTTT
CATGSSKKGNTDTQYF
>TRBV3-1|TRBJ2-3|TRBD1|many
TGTGCCAGCAGCCTAAGGACAGGGGTGACAGATACGCAGTATTTT
CASSLRTGVTDTQYF
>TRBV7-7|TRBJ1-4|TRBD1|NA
TGTGCTAGCAGCCCCGGGACAGACTTAACTAATGAAAAACTGTTTTTT
CASSPGTDLTNEKLFF
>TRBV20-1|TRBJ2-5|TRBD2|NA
TGCAGTGCTAGAGATCGGGATAGCGGGGGGGCTCGGGAGACCCAGTACTTC
CSARDRDSGGARETQYF
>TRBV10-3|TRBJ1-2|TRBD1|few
TGTGCCATCAGTGAGTCCACAGGGGGCAATGGCTACACCTTC
CAISESTGGNGYTF
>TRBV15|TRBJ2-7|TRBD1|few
TGTGCCACCAGCAGAGACAGAGACAGGGGCTCCTACGAGCAGTACTTC
CATSRDRDRGSYEQYF
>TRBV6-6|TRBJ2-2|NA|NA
TGTGCCAGCGGAGCCATTCGGAACACCGGGGAGCTGTTTTTT
CASGAIRNTGELFF
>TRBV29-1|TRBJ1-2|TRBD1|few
TGCAGCGCCGGGGACAGGGGGCGCGTCTATGGCTACACCTTC
CSAGDRGRVYGYTF
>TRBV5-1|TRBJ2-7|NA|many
TGCGCCAGCTCCAGGGGGGATAACTACGAGCAGTACTTC
CASSRGDNYEQYF
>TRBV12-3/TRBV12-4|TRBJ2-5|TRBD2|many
TGTGCCAGCAGTCTACTAGCGGGGTTAGAGACCCAGTACTTC
CASSLLAGLETQYF
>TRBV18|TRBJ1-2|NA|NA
TGTGCCAGCTCACCACTTTCTGGGGCCGCGGACTGTGGCTACACCTTC
CASSPLSGAADCGYTF
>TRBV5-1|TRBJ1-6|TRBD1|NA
TGCGCCAGCAGTGAGACGACAGGGTCTTCACCCCTCCACTTT
CASSETTGSSPLHF
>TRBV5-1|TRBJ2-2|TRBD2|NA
TGCGCCAGCAGTCTACTAGCGGGGGAAGCCGGGGAGCTGTTTTTT
CASSLLAGEAGELFF
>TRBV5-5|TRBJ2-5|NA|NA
TGTGCCAGCAACTTGATGCCCAGAGGGGAGACCCAGTACTTC
CASNLMPRGETQYF
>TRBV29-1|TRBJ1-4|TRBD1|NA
TGCAGCGTTGAAACTAGGGGGCTGGACGAAAAACTGTTTTTT
CSVETRGLDEKLFF
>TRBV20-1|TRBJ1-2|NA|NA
TGCAGTGCTAGAGATGTAGCAGGGACTTCATATGGCTACACCTTC
CSARDVAGTSYGYTF
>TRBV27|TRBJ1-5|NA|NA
TGTGCCAGCAGTTTAATAGCTTTCGGGGGCAATCAGCCCCAGCATTTT
CASSLIAFGGNQPQHF
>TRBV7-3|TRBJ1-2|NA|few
TGTGCCAGCAGCTTAACGGCAGGCGGGAACTATGGCTACACCTTC
CASSLTAGGNYGYTF
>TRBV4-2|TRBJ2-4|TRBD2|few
TGTGCCAGCAGCTTAAACCCCCGGGGGGACTTAGCCAAAAACATTCAGTACTTC
CASSLNPRGDLAKNIQYF
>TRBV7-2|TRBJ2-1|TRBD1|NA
TGTGCCAGCAGCTTGAGGGGGCCCGACCCCAATGAGCAGTTCTTC
CASSLRGPDPNEQFF